These T cell receptor beta chains were read from a single sample in a study of blood T cells in healthy people across ages. One entry per CDR3 protein results from TCRdb running MiXCR on the 5' RACE reads. The sample lists nearly 800,000 distinct CDR3 sequences, 25% occurring once. The same data also went into a second study, on T cells of mothers and their children.

Sequencing used blood. Source of these receptors: a boy younger than 18 in good health. Both conserved end residues are part of each CDR3. Fields, in order: J gene, D gene, clone size, V gene, CDR3 protein, CDR3 DNA. D genes are given only for firm matches. Rows may omit the clone size; those that give it use once, few, many or a size class.

J gene: TRBJ2-7; D gene: NA; clone size: NA; V gene: TRBV28; CDR3 protein: CASSGSGVQDEQYF; CDR3 DNA: TGTGCCAGCAGTGGGTCGGGGGTGCAGGACGAGCAGTACTTC
J gene: TRBJ1-2; D gene: NA; clone size: NA; V gene: TRBV27; CDR3 protein: CASQDGTNYGYTF; CDR3 DNA: TGTGCCAGCCAGGACGGAACTAACTATGGCTACACCTTC
J gene: TRBJ2-5; D gene: TRBD2; clone size: NA; V gene: TRBV4-2; CDR3 protein: CASSQDRTSQETQYF; CDR3 DNA: TGTGCCAGCAGCCAGGACCGGACTAGCCAAGAGACCCAGTACTTC
J gene: TRBJ2-2; D gene: TRBD2; clone size: few; V gene: TRBV7-9; CDR3 protein: CASSLVTGGPAGELFF; CDR3 DNA: TGTGCCAGCAGCTTAGTGACGGGAGGGCCAGCCGGGGAGCTGTTTTTT
J gene: TRBJ1-4; D gene: NA; clone size: few; V gene: TRBV9; CDR3 protein: CASSVAPRYNEKLFF; CDR3 DNA: TGTGCCAGCAGCGTAGCTCCCAGATATAATGAAAAACTGTTTTTT
J gene: TRBJ1-6; D gene: NA; clone size: NA; V gene: TRBV27; CDR3 protein: CASRPQDYNSPLHF; CDR3 DNA: TGTGCCAGCAGGCCACAGGATTATAATTCACCCCTCCACTTT
J gene: TRBJ1-1; D gene: NA; clone size: many; V gene: TRBV30; CDR3 protein: CAWSMAENTEAFF; CDR3 DNA: TGTGCCTGGAGTATGGCCGAGAACACTGAAGCTTTCTTT
J gene: TRBJ1-4; D gene: TRBD1; clone size: few; V gene: TRBV12-3/TRBV12-4; CDR3 protein: CASSFLTGGPNEKLFF; CDR3 DNA: TGTGCCAGCAGTTTCCTTACAGGGGGTCCTAATGAAAAACTGTTTTTT
J gene: TRBJ2-3; D gene: NA; clone size: NA; V gene: TRBV20-1; CDR3 protein: CSARGAGTTDTQYF; CDR3 DNA: TGCAGTGCTAGAGGCGCGGGAACCACAGATACGCAGTATTTT
J gene: TRBJ2-5; D gene: NA; clone size: few; V gene: TRBV21-1; CDR3 protein: CASSNATGGHQETQYF; CDR3 DNA: TGTGCCAGCAGCAATGCGACAGGGGGCCACCAAGAGACCCAGTACTTC
J gene: TRBJ1-1; D gene: TRBD1; clone size: few; V gene: TRBV10-3; CDR3 protein: CAISGQENTEAFF; CDR3 DNA: TGTGCCATCAGCGGACAGGAGAACACTGAAGCTTTCTTT
J gene: TRBJ2-1; D gene: TRBD1; clone size: NA; V gene: TRBV5-1; CDR3 protein: CASSKGQGPPLDEQFF; CDR3 DNA: TGCGCCAGCAGCAAGGGACAGGGGCCTCCTTTGGATGAGCAGTTCTTC
J gene: TRBJ2-5; D gene: NA; clone size: NA; V gene: TRBV29-1; CDR3 protein: CSVEFKGVGETQYF; CDR3 DNA: TGCAGCGTTGAGTTCAAGGGGGTCGGGGAGACCCAGTACTTC
J gene: TRBJ2-7; D gene: NA; clone size: NA; V gene: TRBV4-2; CDR3 protein: CASSQTLGLVYF; CDR3 DNA: TGTGCCAGCAGCCAAACACTGGGGTTGGTGTACTTC
J gene: TRBJ2-3; D gene: TRBD1; clone size: NA; V gene: TRBV24-1; CDR3 protein: CATRQTGSTDTQYF; CDR3 DNA: TGTGCCACCAGGCAGACAGGGAGCACAGATACGCAGTATTTT
J gene: TRBJ2-7; D gene: TRBD1; clone size: NA; V gene: TRBV13; CDR3 protein: CAGSLGRSRGSYEQYF; CDR3 DNA: TGTGCCGGCAGCTTAGGCAGGAGCAGGGGGTCCTACGAGCAGTACTTC
J gene: TRBJ2-7; D gene: TRBD1; clone size: NA; V gene: TRBV6-2/TRBV6-3; CDR3 protein: CASQPSIGTGYSEQYF; CDR3 DNA: TGTGCCAGCCAACCTTCGATCGGGACAGGATACTCCGAGCAGTACTTC
J gene: TRBJ2-1; D gene: NA; clone size: NA; V gene: TRBV20-1; CDR3 protein: CSAPGTRNEQFF; CDR3 DNA: TGCAGTGCCCCCGGGACCAGGAATGAGCAGTTCTTC
J gene: TRBJ2-7; D gene: NA; clone size: NA; V gene: TRBV7-9; CDR3 protein: CASSPPGRGAGYEQYF; CDR3 DNA: TGTGCCAGCAGCCCGCCGGGACGAGGGGCTGGCTACGAGCAGTACTTC
J gene: TRBJ2-3; D gene: TRBD1; clone size: few; V gene: TRBV25-1; CDR3 protein: CASSEGQGARMRDTQYF; CDR3 DNA: TGTGCCAGCAGTGAGGGACAGGGGGCGAGGATGAGAGATACGCAGTATTTT
J gene: TRBJ2-4; D gene: TRBD1; clone size: few; V gene: TRBV5-1; CDR3 protein: CASSPDRALAKNIQYF; CDR3 DNA: TGCGCCAGCAGCCCGGACAGGGCCCTAGCCAAAAACATTCAGTACTTC
J gene: TRBJ1-2; D gene: TRBD1; clone size: NA; V gene: TRBV20-1; CDR3 protein: CSAIRSGQGEGGYTF; CDR3 DNA: TGCAGTGCTATTAGATCGGGACAGGGGGAGGGAGGCTACACCTTC
J gene: TRBJ1-1; D gene: NA; clone size: few; V gene: TRBV29-1; CDR3 protein: CSAGGHRNTEAFF; CDR3 DNA: TGCAGCGCCGGGGGACATAGGAACACTGAAGCTTTCTTT